Below are 8 T cell receptor beta chains sequenced from a single sample in a study of T cells in Graves' hyperthyroidism and ophthalmopathy. Amplified TCR beta CDR3 regions derived from RNA transcripts. TCR CDR3 regions were first amplified by RT-PCR with HTBI primers. TCRdb re-called the multiplex PCR reads through MiXCR, storing one row per CDR3 protein. The data hold hundreds of thousands of distinct CDR3 sequences, with approximately 14% observed a single time. Material for sequencing was blood. The receptors were sampled from a woman aged 50 to 65 with Graves' ophthalmopathy.

This clonotype was picked up many times. The chain couples TRBV29-1 to TRBJ2-1; tentatively, D is TRBD2 (6 bases). The germline V gene has CDR1 SQVTM and CDR2 ANQGSEA. The V end lost 4 bases, the J end lost 7 bases, and 17 bases lay between the germline ends. There are 14 residues in the CDR3. The CDR3 nucleotides read TGCAGCGTTGTACGGGAGATGGGTGGGAATGAGCAGTTCTTC. Translation gives CSVVREMGGNEQFF.

This clonotype was seen many times. CDR3 DNA: TGTGCCAGCAGCCCTATGGATAATGAGCAGTTCTTC. Its protein is CASSPMDNEQFF. This chain connects TRBV9 to TRBJ2-1; D gene ambiguous. Trimming cost V 4 bases and J 7 bases, with 9 bases left between them. The germline V gene has CDR1 SGDLS and CDR2 YYNGEE. This CDR3 comprises 12 residues.

This clonotype was detected many times. The J gene is TRBJ2-1, the V gene TRBV28, with 15 nucleotides matching TRBD2. This CDR3 region has 15 residues. The trim removed 6 bases at V and 10 bases at J, leaving 7 bases unmatched. Germline V gives CDR1 MDHEN, CDR2 SYDVKM. CDR3 nucleotide sequence: TGTGCCAGCAGCCCTTCTGGGACTAGCGGGAGGGAGCAGTTCTTC. Residues: CASSPSGTSGREQFF. The full variable domain, with the rest looked up from reference TRBV28 and TRBJ2-1, is DVKVTQSSRYLVKRTGEKVFLECVQDMDHENMFWYRQDPGLGLRLIYFSYDVKMKEKGDIPEGYSVSREKKERFSLILESASTNQTSMYLCASSPSGTSGREQFFGPGTRLTVL.

This clonotype appeared many times. DNA for the CDR3: TGTGCCAGCAGTCTCCCCGGGACTGTGACCTACGAGCAGTACTTC. Translation: CASSLPGTVTYEQYF. The genes are TRBV28 and TRBJ2-7, with D possibly TRBD2 on 6 matching bases. Germline values: CDR1 MDHEN, CDR2 SYDVKM. CDR3 length equals 15 residues. V was pared by 5 bases and J by 2 bases, with 16 bases between.

This clonotype was seen at least ten times. The chain is built from TRBV30 and TRBJ2-7; D remains ambiguous. Trimming pared 0 bases from V and 0 bases from J, leaving 9 bases between. The CDR3 spans 14 residues. The V gene's germline CDR1 is GTSNPN and CDR2 SVGIG (reference sequence). CDR3 sequence: CAWSVWLSSYEQYF. CDR3 nucleotides: TGTGCCTGGAGTGTATGGCTGAGCTCCTACGAGCAGTACTTC.

This clonotype has more than one count but fewer than ten. The rearrangement links TRBV15 to TRBJ2-3; no reliable D call. The CDR3 runs 13 residues. Germline CDR1 reads LNHNV; CDR2 reads YYDKDF (reference sequence). Deletions cut 8 bases from V and 3 bases from J, with 12 bases between. The CDR3, as DNA: TGTGCCACCTGTGTCGAGAGGACAGATACGCAGTATTTT. It translates to CATCVERTDTQYF.

This clonotype was picked up many times. V and J are TRBV7-2 and TRBJ1-4; 7 bases are shared with TRBD1. CDR1 is SGHTA and CDR2 is FQGNSA in the germline V gene. Germline trimming cut 3 bases from V and 0 bases from J; bases unmatched to any gene: 4. The CDR3 spans 16 residues. CDR3 nucleotides: TGTGCCAGCAGCTTTGACAGGGCTGCAACTAATGAAAAACTGTTTTTT. Translating it yields CASSFDRAATNEKLFF.

This clonotype was seen more than once but under ten times. CDR3: CARLPREGNQPQHF. The CDR3 DNA is TGTGCCAGACTCCCCAGGGAGGGCAATCAGCCCCAGCATTTT. The chain links TRBV19 to TRBJ1-5; D is perhaps TRBD1 (5 bases). With 9 bases removed from V and 2 bases from J, the gap between germline ends came to 14 bases. Per the germline V gene, CDR1 is LNHDA and CDR2 is SQIVND (reference sequence). The length of the CDR3 is 14 residues.